The 15 T cell receptor beta chains reported below all come from one sample, sequenced in a study of blood T cells in healthy people across ages. Alongside a J-beta primer mix, a sample-barcoded 5' primer served in a second PCR lasting roughly 7 to 11 cycles. MiXCR, applied by TCRdb to the 5' RACE reads, yields one record per CDR3 protein. The table has around 1,000,000 distinct CDR3 sequences, around 25% seen once; the top ten hold 0.75%. This sample was shared with a second study, whose subject was T cells of mothers and their children.

Material for sequencing was blood. These receptors came from a girl aged 2 to 10 in good health.

This clonotype occurred many times. DNA for the CDR3: TGTGCCAGCAGCTTTTTTGCAACTAATGAAAAACTGTTTTTT. It specifies CASSFFATNEKLFF. The V and J genes are TRBV11-2 and TRBJ1-4; D is unresolved. CDR1 is SGHAT and CDR2 is FQNNGV in the germline V gene. Trimming cost V 3 bases and J 0 bases, with 5 bases left between them. The CDR3 is 14 amino acids.

The chain couples TRBV7-2 to TRBJ2-5; D might be TRBD1 (6 bases). The J call may be mistaken, given a closer DNA end match to TRBJ2-7. Germline values: CDR1 SGHTA, CDR2 FQGNSA. The CDR3 is 13 amino acids. The CDR3 reads CASSTGHSYEQYF. The CDR3 DNA is TGTGCCAGCAGCACGGGACATTCCTACGAGCAGTACTTC.

This rearrangement joins TRBV11-1 to TRBJ2-5, with D possibly TRBD2 on 6 matching bases. The J call may be mistaken, given a closer DNA end match to TRBJ2-1. The length of the CDR3 is 18 residues. Germline V gene lookup returns CDR1 SGHAT and CDR2 FQDESV (reference sequence). The CDR3 spells CASSLAWPRSGGDNEQFF. CDR3 bases: TGTGCCAGCAGCTTAGCGTGGCCAAGATCTGGCGGGGACAATGAGCAGTTCTTC.

This clonotype has only a few counts. The CDR3 DNA reads TGCAGTGCCAAGGGGGGAGCAGATACGCAGTATTTT. Translation: CSAKGGADTQYF. The chain uses TRBV20-1 and TRBJ2-3; possibly TRBD1 or TRBD2 for D (6 bases each). Trimming pared 6 bases from V and 4 bases from J, leaving 11 bases between. The CDR3 spans 12 residues. Germline CDR1 reads DFQATT; CDR2 reads SNEGSKA (reference sequence).

This chain uses TRBV12-3 or TRBV12-4 with TRBJ1-1, with D maybe TRBD1 (5 bases). This CDR3 region has 15 residues. Trimming pared 6 bases from V and 4 bases from J, leaving 18 bases between. CDR3: CASRRDGMGRTEAFF. CDR3 in DNA: TGTGCCAGCAGGAGGGACGGTATGGGGCGCACTGAAGCTTTCTTT.

This clonotype was detected once. This chain connects TRBV9 to TRBJ2-5, with 7 positions matching TRBD2. Germline V lookup: CDR1 SGDLS, CDR2 YYNGEE. V shed 0 bases, J shed 5 bases, and the junction held 13 bases outside the gene matches. The CDR3 is 17 amino acids. The CDR3 here is CASSVASGGRDWETQYF. The CDR3 DNA follows: TGTGCCAGCAGCGTAGCATCGGGGGGACGGGATTGGGAGACCCAGTACTTC.

V is TRBV5-1 and J is TRBJ2-3, with D perhaps TRBD1 (6 bases). In germline, CDR1 is SGHRS, CDR2 YFSETQ. Trimming cost V 2 bases and J 4 bases, with 8 bases left between them. CDR3 length equals 13 residues. The CDR3 DNA reads TGCGCCAGCAGCTTATGGGGGCCAGATACGCAGTATTTT. Translated, it gives CASSLWGPDTQYF.

The chain carries TRBV5-1 and TRBJ2-5, with D possibly matching TRBD2 (5 bases). Germline V lookup: CDR1 SGHRS, CDR2 YFSETQ. V lost 5 bases, J lost 5 bases, and 16 bases lay in between. CDR3 length equals 14 residues. This CDR3 is CASRGAGSWETQYF. The CDR3 nucleotides read TGCGCCAGCAGGGGAGCTGGCTCCTGGGAGACCCAGTACTTC. Looking up the rest from reference TRBV5-1 and TRBJ2-5 gives the full variable domain: KAGVTQTPRYLIKTRGQQVTLSCSPISGHRSVSWYQQTPGQGLQFLFEYFSETQRNKGNFPGRFSGRQFSNSRSEMNVSTLELGDSALYLCASRGAGSWETQYFGPGTRLLVL.

This clonotype was recorded a few times. The chain has TRBV25-1 and TRBJ1-4; the D gene is possibly TRBD1 (5 bases). Germline V CDR1 and CDR2: MGHDK, SYGVNS. The CDR3 has 15 residues. Trimming removed 4 bases from V and 6 bases from J, with 15 bases in between. The CDR3 DNA reads TGTGCCAGCAGTGTCCCCGGGACGTTTTATGAAAAACTGTTTTTT. It yields the protein CASSVPGTFYEKLFF.

This clonotype came up a few times. The chain carries TRBV7-3 and TRBJ2-7; a possible D gene is TRBD1 (5 bases). Between the trimmed V and J ends, which lost 3 bases and 5 bases, there was a span of 14 bases. The CDR3 covers 14 residues. Germline V gene lookup returns CDR1 SGHTA and CDR2 FQGTGA. The CDR3 spells CASSFVGQFDEQYF. The CDR3 nucleotides are TGTGCCAGCAGCTTCGTGGGGCAGTTCGACGAGCAGTACTTC. The full variable domain, completed using reference TRBV7-3 and TRBJ2-7, is GAGVSQTPSNKVTEKGKYVELRCDPISGHTALYWYRQSLGQGPEFLIYFQGTGAADDSGLPNDRFFAVRPEGSVSTLKIQRTERGDSAVYLCASSFVGQFDEQYFGPGTRLTVT.

This clonotype has only a few counts. The chain uses TRBV7-8 and TRBJ2-5; weak D call: TRBD1 (6 bases). The CDR3 loop spans 15 amino acids. With 2 bases removed from V and 4 bases from J, the gap between germline ends came to 14 bases. Germline V CDR1 and CDR2: SGHVS, FQNEAQ. CDR3 loop: CASSLWGQTGETQYF. CDR3 bases: TGTGCCAGCAGCTTATGGGGGCAGACTGGAGAGACCCAGTACTTC.

This clonotype was detected a few times. This chain uses TRBV12-3 or TRBV12-4 with TRBJ2-2, with D tentatively TRBD1 (6 bases). CDR3 length equals 16 residues. The V gene lost 2 bases and the J gene lost 1 base, with 11 bases spanning the gap. CDR3 coding DNA: TGTGCCAGCAGTTTACCAGGGGTCATGAACACCGGGGAGCTGTTTTTT. Its translation: CASSLPGVMNTGELFF.

The chain combines TRBV5-1 with TRBJ2-7, with 7 bases matching TRBD2. This CDR3 is built from 15 residues. The J segment lost 0 bases and the V segment lost 3 bases, leaving 6 bases of the junction unmatched. The germline gives CDR1 SGHRS, CDR2 YFSETQ. Written as DNA, the CDR3 is TGCGCCAGCAGCTATCAGCGGGACTCCTCCTACGAGCAGTACTTC. Amino acids: CASSYQRDSSYEQYF.

This clonotype came up a few times. This chain links TRBV29-1 with TRBJ2-5; D is perhaps TRBD2 (5 bases). The CDR3 totals 12 residues. V was trimmed by 5 bases and J by 11 bases, leaving 18 bases between them. CDR1 and CDR2 (germline): SQVTM, ANQGSEA. The CDR3: CSVQAYLGEQYF. CDR3 in DNA: TGCAGCGTTCAAGCCTACCTGGGAGAGCAGTACTTC.

V and J are TRBV20-1 and TRBJ2-5, with TRBD2 matching over 7 bases. The V and J ends lost 0 bases and 0 bases, in that order; junction bases with no gene match: 4. The CDR3 has 15 amino acids. The V gene's germline CDR1 is DFQATT and CDR2 SNEGSKA (reference sequence). CDR3 region: CSAREYGGNQETQYF. The CDR3 bases are TGCAGTGCTAGAGAATACGGGGGGAACCAAGAGACCCAGTACTTC.